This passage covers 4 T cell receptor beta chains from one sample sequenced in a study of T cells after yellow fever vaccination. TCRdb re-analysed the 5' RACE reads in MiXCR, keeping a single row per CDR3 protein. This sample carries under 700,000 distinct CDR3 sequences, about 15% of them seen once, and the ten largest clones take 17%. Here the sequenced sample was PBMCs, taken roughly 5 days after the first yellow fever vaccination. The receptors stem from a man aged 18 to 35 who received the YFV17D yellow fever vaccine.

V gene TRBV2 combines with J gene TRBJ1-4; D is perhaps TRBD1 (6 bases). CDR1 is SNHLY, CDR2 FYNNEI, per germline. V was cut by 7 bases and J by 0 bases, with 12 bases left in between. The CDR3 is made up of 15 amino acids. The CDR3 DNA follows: TGTGCCAGCACAGGGGTTGTAGCAACTAATGAAAAACTGTTTTTT. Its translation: CASTGVVATNEKLFF.

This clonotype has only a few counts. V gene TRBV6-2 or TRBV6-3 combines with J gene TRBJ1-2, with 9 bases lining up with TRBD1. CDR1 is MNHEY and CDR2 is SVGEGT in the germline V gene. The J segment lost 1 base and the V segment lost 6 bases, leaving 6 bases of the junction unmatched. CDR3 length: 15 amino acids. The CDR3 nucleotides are TGTGCCAGCAGCAACGCGGGACAGGGTAACTATGGCTACACCTTC. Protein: CASSNAGQGNYGYTF.

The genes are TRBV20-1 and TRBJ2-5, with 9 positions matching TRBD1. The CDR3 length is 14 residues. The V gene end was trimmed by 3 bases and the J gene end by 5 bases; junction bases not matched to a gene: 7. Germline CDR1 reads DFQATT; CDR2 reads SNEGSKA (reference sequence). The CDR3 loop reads CSARVQGARETQYF. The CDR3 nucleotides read TGCAGTGCTAGGGTACAGGGGGCTCGGGAGACCCAGTACTTC.

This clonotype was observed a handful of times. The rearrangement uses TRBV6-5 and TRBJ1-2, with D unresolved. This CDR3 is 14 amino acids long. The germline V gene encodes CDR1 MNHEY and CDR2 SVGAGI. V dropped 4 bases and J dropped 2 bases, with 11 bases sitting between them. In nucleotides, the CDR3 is TGTGCCAGCAGTTTCTCACCGCAGAACTATGGCTACACCTTC. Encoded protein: CASSFSPQNYGYTF.